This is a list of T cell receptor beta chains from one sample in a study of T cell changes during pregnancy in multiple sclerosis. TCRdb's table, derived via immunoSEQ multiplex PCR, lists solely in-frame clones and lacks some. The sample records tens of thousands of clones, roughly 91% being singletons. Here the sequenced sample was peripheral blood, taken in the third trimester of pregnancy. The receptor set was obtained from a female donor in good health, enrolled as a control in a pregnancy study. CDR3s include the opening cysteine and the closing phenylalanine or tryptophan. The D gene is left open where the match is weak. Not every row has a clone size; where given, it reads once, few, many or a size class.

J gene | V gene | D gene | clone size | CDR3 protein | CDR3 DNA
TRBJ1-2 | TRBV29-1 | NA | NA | CSVEFRARGYGYTF | TGCAGCGTTGAGTTCCGGGCCAGGGGCTATGGCTACACCTTC
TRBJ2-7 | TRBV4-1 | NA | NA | CASSQVVTGTYEQYF | TGCGCCAGCAGCCAAGTTGTAACGGGAACCTACGAGCAGTACTTC
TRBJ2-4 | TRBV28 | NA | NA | CASSPTAADRAKNIQYF | TGTGCCAGCAGCCCGACCGCTGCCGACAGAGCCAAAAACATTCAGTACTTC
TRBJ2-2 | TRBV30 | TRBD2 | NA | CAWSPEVAGVLVNTGELFF | TGTGCCTGGAGTCCGGAGGTAGCGGGAGTGTTGGTGAACACCGGGGAGCTGTTTTTT
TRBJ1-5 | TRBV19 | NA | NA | CASISSYSNQPQHF | TGTGCCAGTATTTCCAGTTATAGCAATCAGCCCCAGCATTTT
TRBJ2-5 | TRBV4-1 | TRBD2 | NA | CASSPGLAGSGETQYF | TGCGCCAGCAGCCCCGGACTAGCGGGGTCGGGGGAGACCCAGTACTTC
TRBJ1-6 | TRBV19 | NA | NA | CASSTTGPELPLHF | TGTGCCAGTAGTACGACAGGTCCGGAGTTACCCCTCCACTTT
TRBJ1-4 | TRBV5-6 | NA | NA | CASSLDFIGQSGEKLFF | TGTGCCAGCAGCTTGGATTTTATCGGACAGTCGGGTGAAAAACTGTTTTTT
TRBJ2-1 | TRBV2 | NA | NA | CASSRNEQFF | TGTGCCAGCAGCAGAAATGAGCAGTTCTTC
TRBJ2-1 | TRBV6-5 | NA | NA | CASRQTGTYNEQFF | TGTGCCAGCAGACAGACAGGGACTTACAATGAGCAGTTCTTC
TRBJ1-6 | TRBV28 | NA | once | CASSSNRVSSYNSPLHF | TGTGCCAGCAGCTCAAACCGGGTGAGCTCCTATAATTCACCCCTCCACTTT
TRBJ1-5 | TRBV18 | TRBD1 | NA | CASSGQGSNQPQHF | TGTGCCAGCTCCGGACAGGGGTCCAATCAGCCCCAGCATTTT
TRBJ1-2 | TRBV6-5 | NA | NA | CASTPFEGNYGYTF | TGTGCCAGCACCCCCTTCGAGGGAAACTATGGCTACACCTTC
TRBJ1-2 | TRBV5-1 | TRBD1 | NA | CASSLNIGQDFGYTF | TGCGCCAGCAGCCTAAACATAGGACAGGACTTTGGCTACACCTTC
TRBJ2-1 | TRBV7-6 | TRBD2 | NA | CASSRLAGRLRDEQFF | TGTGCCAGCAGCCGTCTAGCGGGCCGCTTGAGGGATGAGCAGTTCTTC
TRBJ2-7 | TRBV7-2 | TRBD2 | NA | CASSLVGLAAYEQYF | TGTGCCAGCAGCTTAGTCGGACTAGCTGCCTACGAGCAGTACTTC
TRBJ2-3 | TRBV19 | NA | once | CASSQGRREEDTQYF | TGTGCCAGTTCACAGGGTCGGAGAGAAGAAGATACGCAGTATTTT
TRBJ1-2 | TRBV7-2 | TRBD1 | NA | CASSPRTGSYGYTF | TGTGCCAGCAGCCCCAGGACAGGGTCTTACGGCTACACCTTC
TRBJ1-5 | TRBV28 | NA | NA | CASSFGNQPQHF | TGTGCCAGCAGTTTCGGCAATCAGCCCCAGCATTTT
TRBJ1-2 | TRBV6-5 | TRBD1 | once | CASQPGQSYGYTF | TGTGCCAGTCAGCCGGGACAGAGCTATGGCTACACCTTC
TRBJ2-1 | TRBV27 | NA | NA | CASSPRGHRYNEQFF | TGTGCCAGCAGTCCCCGAGGGCACCGGTACAATGAGCAGTTCTTC
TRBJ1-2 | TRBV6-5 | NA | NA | CASRMRAANYGYTF | TGTGCCAGCAGAATGCGGGCAGCGAACTATGGCTACACCTTC
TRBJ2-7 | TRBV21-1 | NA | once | CASSKTTESSYEQYF | TGTGCCAGCAGCAAGACGACAGAGAGCTCCTACGAGCAGTACTTC
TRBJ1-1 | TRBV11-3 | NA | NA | CASSLTETNTEAFF | TGTGCCAGCAGCCTGACAGAGACAAACACTGAAGCTTTCTTT
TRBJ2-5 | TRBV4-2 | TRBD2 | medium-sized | CASSQDRGGQETQYF | TGTGCCAGCAGCCAAGATCGGGGGGGCCAAGAGACCCAGTACTTC
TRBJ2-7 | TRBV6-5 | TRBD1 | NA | CASSRPGQASYEQYF | TGTGCCAGCAGCCGCCCCGGACAGGCCTCCTACGAGCAGTACTTC
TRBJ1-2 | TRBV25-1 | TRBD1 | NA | CASSEYIGTGDGYTF | TGTGCCAGCAGTGAATATATAGGGACAGGGGATGGCTACACCTTC
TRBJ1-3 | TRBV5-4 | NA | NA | CASSLEPGSSGNTIYF | TGTGCCAGCAGCTTGGAACCGGGGAGCTCTGGAAACACCATATATTTT
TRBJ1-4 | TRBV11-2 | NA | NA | CASSLRGVATNEKLFF | TGTGCCAGCAGCCTACGCGGCGTCGCAACTAATGAAAAACTGTTTTTT
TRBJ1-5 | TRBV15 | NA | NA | CATSRDLGVASSNQPQHF | TGTGCCACCAGCAGAGATCTAGGAGTGGCGAGCAGCAATCAGCCCCAGCATTTT
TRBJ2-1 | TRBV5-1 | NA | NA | CASSWNSGSSYNEQFF | TGCGCCAGCAGCTGGAATAGCGGCAGCTCCTACAATGAGCAGTTCTTC
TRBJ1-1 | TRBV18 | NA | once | CASSPGKRTVLNTEAFF | TGTGCCAGCTCACCCGGGAAGCGGACAGTCTTGAACACTGAAGCTTTCTTT
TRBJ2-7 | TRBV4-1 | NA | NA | CASSQTDGGYEQYF | TGCGCCAGCAGCCAAACGGACGGGGGCTACGAGCAGTACTTC
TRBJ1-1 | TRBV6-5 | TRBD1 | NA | CASRPQGGTEAFF | TGTGCCAGCAGACCACAGGGGGGCACTGAAGCTTTCTTT
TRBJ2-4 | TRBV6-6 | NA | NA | CASSTTGTAKNIQYF | TGTGCCAGCAGTACCACGGGTACGGCCAAAAACATTCAGTACTTC